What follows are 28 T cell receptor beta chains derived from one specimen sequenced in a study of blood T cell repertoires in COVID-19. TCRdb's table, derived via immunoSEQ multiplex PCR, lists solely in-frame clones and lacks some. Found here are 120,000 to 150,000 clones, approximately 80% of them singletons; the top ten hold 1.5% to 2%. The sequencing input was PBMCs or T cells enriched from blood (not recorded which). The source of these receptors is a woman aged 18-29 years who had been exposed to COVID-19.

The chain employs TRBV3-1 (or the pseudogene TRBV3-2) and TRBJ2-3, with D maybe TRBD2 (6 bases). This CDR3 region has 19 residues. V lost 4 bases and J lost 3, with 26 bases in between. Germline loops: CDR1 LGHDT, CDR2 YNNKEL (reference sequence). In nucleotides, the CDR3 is TGTGCCAGCAGCCTATCTCGAGCGCGGGGAGGTGGAGTAACAGATACGCAGTATTTT. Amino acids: CASSLSRARGGGVTDTQYF.

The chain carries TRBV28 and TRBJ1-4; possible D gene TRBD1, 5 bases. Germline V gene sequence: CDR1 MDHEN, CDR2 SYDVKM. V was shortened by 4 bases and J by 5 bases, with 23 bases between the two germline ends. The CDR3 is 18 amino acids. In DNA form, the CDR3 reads TGTGCCAGCAGTTCATATCCAGGGACGGGGGTGAAAAATGAAAAACTGTTTTTT. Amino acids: CASSSYPGTGVKNEKLFF.

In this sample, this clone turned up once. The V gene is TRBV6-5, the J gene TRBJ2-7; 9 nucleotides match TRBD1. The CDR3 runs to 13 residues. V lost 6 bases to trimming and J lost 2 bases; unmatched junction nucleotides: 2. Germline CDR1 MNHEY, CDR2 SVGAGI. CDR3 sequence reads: CASSRDRAYEQYF. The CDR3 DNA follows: TGTGCCAGCAGCCGGGACAGGGCCTACGAGCAGTACTTC.

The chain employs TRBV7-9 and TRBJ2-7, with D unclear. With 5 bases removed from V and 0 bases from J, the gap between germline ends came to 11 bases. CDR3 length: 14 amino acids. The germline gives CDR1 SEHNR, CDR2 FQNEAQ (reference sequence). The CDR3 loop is CASSAAQDSYEQYF. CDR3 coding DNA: TGTGCCAGCAGCGCAGCCCAGGACTCCTACGAGCAGTACTTC.

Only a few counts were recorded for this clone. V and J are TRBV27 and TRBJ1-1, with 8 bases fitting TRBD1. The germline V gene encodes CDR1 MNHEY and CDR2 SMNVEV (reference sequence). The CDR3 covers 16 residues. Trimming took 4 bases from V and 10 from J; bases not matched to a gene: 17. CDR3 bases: TGTGCCAGCAGTTCGTTCACCCAGGGGGCGCTGGTTCGAGCTTTCTTT. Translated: CASSSFTQGALVRAFF.

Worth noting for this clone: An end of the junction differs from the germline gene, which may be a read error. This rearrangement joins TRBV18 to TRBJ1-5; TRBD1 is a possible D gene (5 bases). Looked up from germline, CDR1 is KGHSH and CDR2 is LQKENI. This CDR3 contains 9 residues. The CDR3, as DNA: TGTGCCAGCTCACCGGCAGGGATTTTT. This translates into CASSPAGIF.

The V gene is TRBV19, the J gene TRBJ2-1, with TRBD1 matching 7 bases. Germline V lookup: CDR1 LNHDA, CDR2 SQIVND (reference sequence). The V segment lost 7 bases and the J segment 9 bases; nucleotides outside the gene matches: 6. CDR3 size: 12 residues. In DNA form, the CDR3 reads TGTGCCAGTACCCCGGACAGGATTGAGCAGTTCTTC. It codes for CASTPDRIEQFF.

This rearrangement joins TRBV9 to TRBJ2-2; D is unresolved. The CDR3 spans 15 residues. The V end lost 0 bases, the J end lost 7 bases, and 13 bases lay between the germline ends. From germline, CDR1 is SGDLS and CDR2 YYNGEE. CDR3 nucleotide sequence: TGTGCCAGCAGCGTAGCCCCCAGTTTTCTCGGGGAGCTGTTTTTT. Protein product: CASSVAPSFLGELFF.

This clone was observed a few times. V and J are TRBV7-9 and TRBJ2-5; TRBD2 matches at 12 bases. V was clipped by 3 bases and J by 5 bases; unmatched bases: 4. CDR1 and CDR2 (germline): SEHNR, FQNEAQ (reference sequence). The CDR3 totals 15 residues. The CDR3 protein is CASSFWTSGIETQYF. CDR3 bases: TGTGCCAGCAGCTTCTGGACTAGCGGGATCGAGACCCAGTACTTC.

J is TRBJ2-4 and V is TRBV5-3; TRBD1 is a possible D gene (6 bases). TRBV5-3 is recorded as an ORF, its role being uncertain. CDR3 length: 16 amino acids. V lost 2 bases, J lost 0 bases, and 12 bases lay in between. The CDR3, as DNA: TGTGCCAGAAGCTTACAGGGAACGGTAGCCAAAAACATTCAGTACTTC. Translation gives CARSLQGTVAKNIQYF.

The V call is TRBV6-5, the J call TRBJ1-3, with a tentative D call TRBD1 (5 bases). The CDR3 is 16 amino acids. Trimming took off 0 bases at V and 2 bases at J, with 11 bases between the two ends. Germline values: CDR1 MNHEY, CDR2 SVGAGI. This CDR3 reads CASSYSGGGAGNTIYF. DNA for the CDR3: TGTGCCAGCAGTTACTCCGGGGGTGGAGCTGGAAACACCATATATTTT.

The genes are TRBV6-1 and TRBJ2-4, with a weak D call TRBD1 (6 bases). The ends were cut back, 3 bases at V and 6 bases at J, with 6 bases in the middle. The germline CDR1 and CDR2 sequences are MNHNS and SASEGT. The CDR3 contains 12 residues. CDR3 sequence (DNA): TGTGCCAGCAGTGAGGACAGAAACATTCAGTACTTC. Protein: CASSEDRNIQYF.

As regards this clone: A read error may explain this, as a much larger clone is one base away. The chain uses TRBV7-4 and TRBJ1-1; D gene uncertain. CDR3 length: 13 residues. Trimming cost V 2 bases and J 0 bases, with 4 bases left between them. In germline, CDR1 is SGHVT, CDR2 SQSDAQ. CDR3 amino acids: CASSLPLNTEAFF. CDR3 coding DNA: TGTGCCAGCAGCTTACCTTTGAACACTGAAGCTTTCTTT.

This CDR3 reads CASVSRGDYGYTF. CDR3 bases: TGTGCCAGCGTTTCCAGGGGCGACTATGGCTACACCTTC. The rearrangement joins TRBV7-9 to TRBJ1-2, with D tentatively TRBD1 (6 bases). Trimming removed 8 bases at V and 3 bases at J, with 13 bases between. This CDR3 is 13 amino acids long. Germline V gene sequence: CDR1 SEHNR, CDR2 FQNEAQ (reference sequence).

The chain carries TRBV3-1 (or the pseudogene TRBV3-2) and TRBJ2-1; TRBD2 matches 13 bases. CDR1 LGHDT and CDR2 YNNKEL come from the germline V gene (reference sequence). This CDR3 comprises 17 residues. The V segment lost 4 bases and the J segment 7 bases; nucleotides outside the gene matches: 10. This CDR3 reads CASSPKLAGGLWNEQFF. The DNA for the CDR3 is TGTGCCAGCAGCCCAAAACTAGCGGGAGGGCTTTGGAATGAGCAGTTCTTC.

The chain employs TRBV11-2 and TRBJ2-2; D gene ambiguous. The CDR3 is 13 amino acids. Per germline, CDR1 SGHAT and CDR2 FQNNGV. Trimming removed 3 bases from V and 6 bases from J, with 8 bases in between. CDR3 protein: CASSFSVSGELFF. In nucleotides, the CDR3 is TGTGCCAGCAGCTTTTCCGTTTCCGGGGAGCTGTTTTTT.

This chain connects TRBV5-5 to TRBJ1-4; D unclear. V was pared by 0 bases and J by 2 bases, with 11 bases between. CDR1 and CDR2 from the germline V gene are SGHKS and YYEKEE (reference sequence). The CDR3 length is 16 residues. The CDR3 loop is CASSLDLGGTNEKLFF. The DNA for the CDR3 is TGTGCCAGCAGCTTGGACCTGGGAGGCACTAATGAAAAACTGTTTTTT.

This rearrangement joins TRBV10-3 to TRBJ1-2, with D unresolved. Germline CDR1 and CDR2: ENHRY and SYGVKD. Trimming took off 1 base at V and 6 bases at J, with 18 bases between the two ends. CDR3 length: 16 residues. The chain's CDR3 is CAISELGSSRLDGYTF. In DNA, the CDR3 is TGTGCCATCAGTGAGTTGGGCAGCTCCCGCCTGGATGGCTACACCTTC.

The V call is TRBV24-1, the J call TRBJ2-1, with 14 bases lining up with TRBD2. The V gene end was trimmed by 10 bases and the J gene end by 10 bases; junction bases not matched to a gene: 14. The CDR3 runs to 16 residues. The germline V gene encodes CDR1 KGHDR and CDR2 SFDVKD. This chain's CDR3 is CATRPRTSGRRGEQFF. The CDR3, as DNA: TGTGCCACTCGCCCCCGGACTAGCGGGAGGCGAGGGGAGCAGTTCTTC.

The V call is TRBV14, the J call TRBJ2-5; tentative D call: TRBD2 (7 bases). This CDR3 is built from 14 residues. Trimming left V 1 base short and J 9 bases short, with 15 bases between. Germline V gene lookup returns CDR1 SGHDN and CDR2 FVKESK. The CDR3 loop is CASSQGGGLKAQYF. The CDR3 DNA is TGTGCCAGCAGCCAAGGCGGGGGCCTGAAGGCCCAGTACTTC.

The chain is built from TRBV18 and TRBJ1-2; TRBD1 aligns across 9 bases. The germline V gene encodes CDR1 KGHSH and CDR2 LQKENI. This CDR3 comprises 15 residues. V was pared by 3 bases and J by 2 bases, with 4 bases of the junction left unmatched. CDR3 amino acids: CASSPPGQGNYGYTF. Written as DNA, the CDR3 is TGTGCCAGCTCACCCCCGGGACAGGGAAACTATGGCTACACCTTC.

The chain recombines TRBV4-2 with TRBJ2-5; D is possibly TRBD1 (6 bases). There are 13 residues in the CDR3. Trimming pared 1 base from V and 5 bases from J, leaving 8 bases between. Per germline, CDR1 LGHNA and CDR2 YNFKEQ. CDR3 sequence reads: CASSQARGETQYF. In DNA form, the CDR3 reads TGTGCCAGCAGCCAAGCCAGGGGTGAGACCCAGTACTTC.

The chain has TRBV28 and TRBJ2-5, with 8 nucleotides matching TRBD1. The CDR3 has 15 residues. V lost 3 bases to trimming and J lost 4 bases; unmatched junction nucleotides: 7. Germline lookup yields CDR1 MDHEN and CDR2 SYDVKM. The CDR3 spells CASSLRTGWRETQYF. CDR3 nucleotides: TGTGCCAGCAGTTTGAGGACAGGGTGGAGAGAGACCCAGTACTTC. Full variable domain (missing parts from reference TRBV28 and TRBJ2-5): DVKVTQSSRYLVKRTGEKVFLECVQDMDHENMFWYRQDPGLGLRLIYFSYDVKMKEKGDIPEGYSVSREKKERFSLILESASTNQTSMYLCASSLRTGWRETQYFGPGTRLLVL.

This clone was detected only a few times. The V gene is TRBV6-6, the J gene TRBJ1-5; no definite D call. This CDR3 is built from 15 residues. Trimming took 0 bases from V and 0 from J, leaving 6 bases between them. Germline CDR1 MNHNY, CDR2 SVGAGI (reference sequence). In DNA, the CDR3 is TGTGCCAGCAGTTACTCGACATATAGCAATCAGCCCCAGCATTTT. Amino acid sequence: CASSYSTYSNQPQHF.

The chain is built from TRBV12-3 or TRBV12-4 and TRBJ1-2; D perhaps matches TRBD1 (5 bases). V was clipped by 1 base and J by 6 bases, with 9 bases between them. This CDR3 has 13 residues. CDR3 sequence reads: CASSLGQGHGYTF. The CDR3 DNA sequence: TGTGCCAGCAGTTTAGGGCAGGGCCATGGCTACACCTTC.

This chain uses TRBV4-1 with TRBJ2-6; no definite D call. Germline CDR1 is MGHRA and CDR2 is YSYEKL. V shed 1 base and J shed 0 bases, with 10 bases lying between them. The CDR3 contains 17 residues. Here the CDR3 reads CASSQAVLNSGANVLTF. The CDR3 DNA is TGCGCCAGCAGCCAAGCAGTTTTGAACTCTGGGGCCAACGTCCTGACTTTC.

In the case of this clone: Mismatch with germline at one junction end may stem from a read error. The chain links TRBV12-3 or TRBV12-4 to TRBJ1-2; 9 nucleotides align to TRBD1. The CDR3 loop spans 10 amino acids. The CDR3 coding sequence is TGTGCCAGCAGCTCCGGGACAGGGAACTTC. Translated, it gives CASSSGTGNF.

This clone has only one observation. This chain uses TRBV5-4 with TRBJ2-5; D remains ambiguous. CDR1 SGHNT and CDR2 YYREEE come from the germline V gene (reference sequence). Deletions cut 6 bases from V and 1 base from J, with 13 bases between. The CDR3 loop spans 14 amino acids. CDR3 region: CASTNGGVQETQYF. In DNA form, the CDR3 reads TGTGCCAGCACCAACGGCGGAGTCCAAGAGACCCAGTACTTC.